Following are 12 T cell receptor beta chains from one sample sequenced in a study of CD8 T cells in ankylosing spondylitis. MiXCR, applied by TCRdb to the 5' RACE reads, yields one record per CDR3 protein. The profile shows around 230,000 distinct CDR3 sequences, roughly 8.2% of them singletons. What was sequenced was blood, either unsorted or a sorted T cell fraction (not recorded which). The origin of the receptors is a female donor with ankylosing spondylitis or in good health (not recorded which).

This clonotype was seen ten or more times. The chain recombines TRBV20-1 with TRBJ2-3; D is ambiguous. The CDR3 is 17 residues long. V gave up 0 bases and J gave up 0 bases, with 16 bases separating them. CDR1 is DFQATT and CDR2 is SNEGSKA in the germline V gene (reference sequence). The CDR3 loop is CSARDQIERTSTDTQYF. The CDR3 DNA is TGCAGTGCTAGAGATCAGATCGAGAGAACTAGCACAGATACGCAGTATTTT.

This clonotype was seen ten or more times. This chain joins TRBV9 and TRBJ2-5, with TRBD2 as a possible D gene (5 bases). The CDR3 has 14 residues. CDR1 SGDLS and CDR2 YYNGEE come from the germline V gene. V shed 0 bases and J shed 5 bases, with 11 bases lying between them. The CDR3 DNA follows: TGTGCCAGCAGCGTAGTGGGTAGCGCGGAGACCCAGTACTTC. Protein product: CASSVVGSAETQYF.

This clonotype was seen many times. The chain recombines TRBV7-2 with TRBJ2-7, with 7 bases identical to TRBD2. Germline lookup yields CDR1 SGHTA and CDR2 FQGNSA. The CDR3 is made up of 15 amino acids. V trimming: 2 bases; J trimming: 4 bases; junction bases outside the gene matches: 8. The CDR3 sequence: CASSLTGPGGYEQYF. The CDR3 nucleotides read TGTGCCAGCAGCTTAACGGGCCCCGGGGGGTACGAGCAGTACTTC.

This clonotype was counted many times. The rearrangement joins TRBV4-3 to TRBJ2-5; 9 nucleotides match TRBD1. The CDR3 contains 14 residues. Germline V gene lookup returns CDR1 LGHNA and CDR2 YSLEER. J was trimmed by 4 bases and V by 1 base; bases with no gene match: 1. The CDR3 DNA follows: TGCGCCAGCAGCCAAGGACAGGGGGGAGAGACCCAGTACTTC. Residues: CASSQGQGGETQYF.

This clonotype was seen repeatedly, ten times or more. The rearrangement links TRBV7-3 to TRBJ2-2; D may correspond to TRBD1 or TRBD2 (6 bases each). Looked up from germline, CDR1 is SGHTA and CDR2 is FQGTGA. The CDR3 extends over 14 amino acids. Trimming stripped 5 bases from V and 4 bases from J, with 11 bases between. The CDR3 DNA is TGTGCCAGCAGCCCCGGGGGCGGCACCGGGGAGCTGTTTTTT. It codes for CASSPGGGTGELFF.

There are many counts of this clonotype. V gene TRBV12-3 or TRBV12-4 combines with J gene TRBJ2-1; possibly TRBD1 or TRBD2 for D (6 bases each). The CDR3 length is 14 residues. V dropped 4 bases and J dropped 3 bases, with 10 bases sitting between them. The CDR3 nucleotides are TGTGCCAGCAGTTACAGGGACTTCTACAATGAGCAGTTCTTC. This translates into CASSYRDFYNEQFF.

This clonotype was observed at least ten times. The rearrangement links TRBV12-3 or TRBV12-4 to TRBJ2-7; TRBD2 aligns across 7 bases. This CDR3 region has 15 residues. The V gene end was trimmed by 7 bases and the J gene end by 1 base; junction bases not matched to a gene: 10. The CDR3 region is CASTLGGERSYEQYF. DNA for the CDR3: TGTGCCAGCACCCTGGGAGGGGAGAGGTCCTACGAGCAGTACTTC.

In this sample, this clonotype turned up many times. The V gene is TRBV7-2, the J gene TRBJ1-3; the D is unclear. The CDR3 is 15 amino acids. CDR1 SGHTA and CDR2 FQGNSA come from the germline V gene. V was pared by 3 bases and J by 5 bases, with 14 bases between. The CDR3 is CASSFPGLGRNTIYF. The CDR3 DNA sequence: TGTGCCAGCAGCTTCCCAGGCCTCGGAAGAAACACCATATATTTT.

This clonotype appeared many times. The chain uses TRBV4-2 and TRBJ2-7; perhaps D is TRBD1 or TRBD2 (5 bases each). The V end lost 0 bases, the J end lost 3 bases, and 12 bases lay between the germline ends. The CDR3 length is 15 residues. CDR1 LGHNA and CDR2 YNFKEQ come from the germline V gene. The DNA for the CDR3 is TGTGCCAGCAGCCAAGAAGTCCGGGGCCGCTACGAGCAGTACTTC. Protein sequence: CASSQEVRGRYEQYF.

This clonotype was seen many times. J is TRBJ2-7 and V is TRBV5-1; 9 bases line up with TRBD1. This CDR3 has 16 amino acids. V shed 2 bases, J shed 1 base, and the junction held 7 bases outside the gene matches. The germline V gene encodes CDR1 SGHRS and CDR2 YFSETQ. The DNA of the CDR3 is TGCGCCAGCAGCTTTTGGCTAGGGACAGGGTCCTACGAGCAGTACTTC. Its protein is CASSFWLGTGSYEQYF.

As to this clonotype: This sequence may be a read error, since a much larger clone differs from it by one base. The chain combines TRBV28 with TRBJ2-1, with D perhaps matching TRBD2 (5 bases). Germline V gene data show CDR1 as MDHEN and CDR2 as SYDVKM. CDR3 size: 15 residues. Here the CDR3 reads CASSFSGLGYIEQFF. For the CDR3, the DNA is TGTGCCAGCAGTTTCTCGGGATTAGGCTACATTGAGCAGTTCTTC.

The table lists this clonotype with many counts. The rearrangement uses TRBV19 and TRBJ2-1, with 9 bases fitting TRBD1. The V and J ends lost 10 bases and 5 bases, in that order; junction bases with no gene match: 6. This CDR3 comprises 13 residues. The V gene's germline CDR1 is LNHDA and CDR2 SQIVND (reference sequence). In nucleotides, the CDR3 is TGTGCCATCCGGGACAGGGCTAACAATGAGCAGTTCTTC. Protein sequence: CAIRDRANNEQFF.